This TCR beta chain was sequenced for a study of cytomegalovirus exposure and HLA in healthy donors. V shed 4 bases and J shed 0 bases, with 16 bases lying between them. The germline gives CDR1 MGHRA, CDR2 YSYEKL. CDR3 length: 17 residues. With 60 Vbeta and 13 Jbeta primers, the PCR was carried out. Data came from immunoSEQ multiplex PCR; TCRdb stores just in-frame clones and leaves some out. The table includes about 150,000 clones, around 79% detected once. Donors sampled were nominally healthy, though unrecorded immune exposures were likely. Sequenced: PBMCs. The rearrangement joins TRBV4-1 to TRBJ1-5, with TRBD1 as a possible D gene (5 bases). The origin of this receptor is a man aged 25-40 years in good health and CMV-seropositive. This CDR3 is CASSRRQGSDSNQPQHF. The CDR3 region has the DNA TGCGCCAGCAGCCGCCGGCAGGGATCTGATAGCAATCAGCCCCAGCATTTT.